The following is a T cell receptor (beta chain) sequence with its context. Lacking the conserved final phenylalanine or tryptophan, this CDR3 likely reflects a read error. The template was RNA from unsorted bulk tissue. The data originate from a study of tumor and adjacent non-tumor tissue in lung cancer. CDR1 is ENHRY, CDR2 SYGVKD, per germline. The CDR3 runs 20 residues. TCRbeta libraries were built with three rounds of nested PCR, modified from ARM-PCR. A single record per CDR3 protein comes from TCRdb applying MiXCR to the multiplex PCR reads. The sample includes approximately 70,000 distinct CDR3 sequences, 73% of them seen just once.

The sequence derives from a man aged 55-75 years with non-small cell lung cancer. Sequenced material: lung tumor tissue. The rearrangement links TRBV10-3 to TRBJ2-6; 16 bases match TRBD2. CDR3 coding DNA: TGTGCCAACAGTGAACATGGGACTAGCGGGAGGGACTCTGGGGCCAACTTCCTGACTTTG. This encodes CANSEHGTSGRDSGANFLTL.